The 28 T cell receptor beta chains below all came from one sample that was sequenced in a study of early T cells in non-severe SARS-CoV-2 infection. TCRdb recomputed calls from the 5' RACE reads with MiXCR, one row per CDR3 protein. The top ten clones hold around 4.5% of a sample with about 52,000 distinct CDR3 sequences, around 8% of them seen once. The sample taken for sequencing was whole blood. Receptors were obtained from an adult who was a healthcare worker with PCR-confirmed SARS-CoV-2 infection or an uninfected control (not recorded which).

The chain has TRBV20-1 and TRBJ2-2; D remains ambiguous. The ends were cut back, 2 bases at V and 6 bases at J, with 10 bases in the middle. Germline CDR1 is DFQATT and CDR2 is SNEGSKA (reference sequence). This CDR3 comprises 13 residues. The CDR3 region is CSARIGSSGELFF. The CDR3 nucleotides are TGCAGTGCTAGAATCGGTAGTTCCGGGGAGCTGTTTTTT.

This clonotype occurred many times. The V and J genes are TRBV5-1 and TRBJ2-7, with 8 bases aligning to TRBD1. The length of the CDR3 is 14 residues. The J segment lost 3 bases and the V segment lost 3 bases, leaving 5 bases of the junction unmatched. Per the germline V gene, CDR1 is SGHRS and CDR2 is YFSETQ. CDR3 DNA: TGCGCCAGCAGCTCGACAGGGGTAAGCTACGAGCAGTACTTC. This codes for CASSSTGVSYEQYF.

The chain is built from TRBV7-9 and TRBJ1-1, with 7 bases aligning to TRBD1. V lost 5 bases and J lost 1; bases outside the gene matches: 4. The CDR3 loop spans 14 amino acids. Germline loops: CDR1 SEHNR, CDR2 FQNEAQ (reference sequence). For the CDR3, the DNA is TGTGCCAGCAGCGGACGGACAGGGAACACTGAAGCTTTCTTT. Translating gives CASSGRTGNTEAFF.

In its sample, this clonotype was seen a few times. The chain combines TRBV7-6 with TRBJ1-4, with 8 bases fitting TRBD1. V lost 3 bases to trimming and J lost 8 bases; unmatched junction nucleotides: 14. Germline lookup yields CDR1 SGHVS and CDR2 FNYEAQ. The CDR3 sequence is 17 residues long. The CDR3 here is CASSFAPWDRRAEKLFF. As DNA, the CDR3 is TGTGCCAGCAGCTTCGCCCCTTGGGACAGGAGGGCGGAAAAACTGTTTTTT. The variable domain in full, with the rest retrieved from reference TRBV7-6 and TRBJ1-4, is GAGVSQSPRYKVTKRGQDVALRCDPISGHVSLYWYRQALGQGPEFLTYFNYEAQQDKSGLPNDRFSAERPEGSISTLTIQRTEQRDSAMYRCASSFAPWDRRAEKLFFGSGTQLSVL.

The CDR3 bases are TGCGCCAGCAGTCAAGTTCCGGCATTGAACACTGAAGCTTTCTTT. It codes for CASSQVPALNTEAFF. The chain employs TRBV5-1 and TRBJ1-1; D is unresolved. The V and J ends lost 5 bases and 0 bases respectively, with 14 bases between them. The CDR3 has 15 residues. Germline V gives CDR1 SGHRS, CDR2 YFSETQ.

J is TRBJ1-2 and V is TRBV30; no clear D gene. Per the germline V gene, CDR1 is GTSNPN and CDR2 is SVGIG (reference sequence). This CDR3 contains 11 residues. Trimming pared 4 bases from V and 2 bases from J, leaving 5 bases between. CDR3 region: CAWMGNYGYTF. As DNA, the CDR3 is TGTGCCTGGATGGGGAACTATGGCTACACCTTC.

This clonotype showed up many times. The genes are TRBV7-6 and TRBJ2-1; no firm D call. The germline V and J ends were trimmed by 5 bases and 9 bases, with 14 bases remaining between them. The CDR3 runs 13 residues. Germline V gives CDR1 SGHVS, CDR2 FNYEAQ. The CDR3 region is CASSRRPAGEQFF. The CDR3 DNA is TGTGCCAGCAGCCGGAGACCCGCAGGTGAGCAGTTCTTC.

This clonotype was detected ten times or more. The chain employs TRBV6-1 and TRBJ1-5; 8 bases align to TRBD1. Trimming removed 4 bases from V and 3 bases from J; junction bases left unmatched: 8. The CDR3 is made up of 16 amino acids. From germline, CDR1 is MNHNS and CDR2 SASEGT. The DNA of the CDR3 is TGTGCCAGCAGTGCCGTCCCAGGGGGCTCCAATCAGCCCCAGCATTTT. Amino acid sequence: CASSAVPGGSNQPQHF.

The gene calls are TRBV7-6 and TRBJ2-7; D remains ambiguous. Germline lookup yields CDR1 SGHVS and CDR2 FNYEAQ. The CDR3 length is 14 residues. V lost 4 bases, J lost 6 bases, and 16 bases lay in between. CDR3 sequence (DNA): TGTGCCAGCAGCTCATATCCCTCGGCCGGCGAGCAGTACTTC. Translation gives CASSSYPSAGEQYF.

This clonotype was picked up a small number of times. V and J are TRBV5-1 and TRBJ2-6; possible D gene TRBD2, 6 bases. V lost 4 bases, J lost 4 bases, and 12 bases lay in between. This CDR3 comprises 15 residues. Germline CDR1 is SGHRS and CDR2 is YFSETQ. In nucleotides, the CDR3 is TGCGCCAGCAGCAACGGGACTTCCGGGGCCAACGTCCTGACTTTC. Translated, it gives CASSNGTSGANVLTF.

This clonotype was seen many times. The chain links TRBV20-1 to TRBJ2-1; 11 bases are shared with TRBD2. The CDR3 has 18 residues. J gave up 3 bases and V 6 bases, and 16 bases lay outside the gene matches. Germline-derived CDR1 and CDR2 are DFQATT and SNEGSKA (reference sequence). The CDR3, as DNA: TGCAGTGCCCCCACCTCGTCGGCTAGCGGGGGGAGCTACAATGAGCAGTTCTTC. Its translation: CSAPTSSASGGSYNEQFF.

In this sample, this clonotype is medium-sized. The chain recombines TRBV29-1 with TRBJ2-1, with 13 positions matching TRBD2. The trim removed 3 bases at V and 7 bases at J, leaving 6 bases unmatched. The CDR3 is 15 residues long. Germline assignment: CDR1 SQVTM and CDR2 ANQGSEA. CDR3 region: CSVDWTSGRGNEQFF. CDR3 DNA: TGCAGCGTTGATTGGACTAGCGGGAGAGGGAATGAGCAGTTCTTC.

This clonotype was counted at least ten times. This chain links TRBV27 with TRBJ1-1; D gene ambiguous. Germline V gene lookup returns CDR1 MNHEY and CDR2 SMNVEV (reference sequence). CDR3 length: 13 residues. Deletions cut 4 bases from V and 4 bases from J, with 10 bases between. In DNA form, the CDR3 reads TGTGCCAGCAGTTGGACCATATCCACTGAAGCTTTCTTT. Translated: CASSWTISTEAFF.

The V gene is TRBV20-1, the J gene TRBJ2-1, with 7 bases matching TRBD2. V was clipped by 2 bases and J by 2 bases; unmatched bases: 6. Germline V CDR1 and CDR2: DFQATT, SNEGSKA (reference sequence). The CDR3 consists of 15 residues. The CDR3 DNA follows: TGCAGTGCTAGATCAGGGACTACCACCTACAATGAGCAGTTCTTC. Its protein product is CSARSGTTTYNEQFF.

This clonotype was counted ten times or more. V usage is TRBV20-1 and J usage is TRBJ2-7; 8 bases align to TRBD2. There are 15 residues in the CDR3. V lost 0 bases and J lost 2; bases outside the gene matches: 6. The germline V gene encodes CDR1 DFQATT and CDR2 SNEGSKA (reference sequence). The CDR3 nucleotides are TGCAGTGCTAGAGATCCGACGGGGGGGGCCTACGAGCAGTACTTC. It encodes CSARDPTGGAYEQYF.

This clonotype has more than one count but fewer than ten. The rearrangement joins TRBV5-5 to TRBJ1-1; TRBD1 agrees at 8 bases. Looked up from germline, CDR1 is SGHKS and CDR2 is YYEKEE (reference sequence). Trimming at V came to 2 bases and at J to 3 bases, leaving 15 bases not matched to a gene. The CDR3 has 18 amino acids. The CDR3 is CASSFALGRTGLDTEAFF. DNA for the CDR3: TGTGCCAGCAGCTTCGCCTTAGGGCGGACAGGGCTTGACACTGAAGCTTTCTTT.

The chain joins TRBV7-3 to TRBJ2-2; TRBD2 matches 7 bases. The germline CDR1 and CDR2 sequences are SGHTA and FQGTGA. V lost 11 bases to trimming and J lost 4 bases; unmatched junction nucleotides: 7. CDR3 length: 13 residues. DNA of the CDR3: TGTGCCCGGAGCGGGACTGGCACCGGGGAGCTGTTTTTT. Its translation: CARSGTGTGELFF.

This clonotype was counted a few times. The chain carries TRBV12-3 or TRBV12-4 and TRBJ2-1, with D unclear. The CDR3 length is 12 residues. V dropped 5 bases and J dropped 6 bases, with 8 bases sitting between them. The CDR3, as DNA: TGTGCCAGCAGTGCCCCCAGCAATGAGCAGTTCTTC. This encodes CASSAPSNEQFF.

The gene calls are TRBV11-3 and TRBJ2-1; 8 nucleotides match TRBD2. Germline lookup yields CDR1 SGHNT and CDR2 YENEEA. CDR3 size: 15 residues. J was trimmed by 6 bases and V by 4 bases; bases with no gene match: 8. The CDR3 here is CASSYSGSFRNEQFF. For the CDR3, the DNA is TGTGCCAGCAGCTACAGCGGGAGTTTTCGCAATGAGCAGTTCTTC.

The V call is TRBV12-3 or TRBV12-4, the J call TRBJ1-2; maybe TRBD1 (6 bases). This CDR3 region has 14 residues. The V and J ends lost 6 bases and 2 bases respectively, with 13 bases between them. The CDR3 DNA sequence: TGTGCCAGCAGCCCCGTAGGGGGGAACTATGGCTACACCTTC. Protein sequence: CASSPVGGNYGYTF.

At least ten counts were recorded for this clonotype. The rearrangement joins TRBV6-6 to TRBJ2-7, with D unresolved. The CDR3 covers 13 residues. From germline, CDR1 is MNHNY and CDR2 SVGAGI (reference sequence). V gave up 6 bases and J gave up 3 bases, with 12 bases separating them. CDR3 nucleotide sequence: TGTGCCAGCAGCCCCCCGGGTTTCTACGAGCAGTACTTC. It yields the protein CASSPPGFYEQYF.

This clonotype was seen repeatedly, ten times or more. The rearrangement uses TRBV2 and TRBJ2-2, with D hard to call. Germline V gives CDR1 SNHLY, CDR2 FYNNEI. The V end was cut by 7 bases, the J end by 0 bases, with 6 bases between. This CDR3 spans 13 amino acids. The CDR3 bases are TGTGCCAGCAAGTCTCCGAACACCGGGGAGCTGTTTTTT. It codes for CASKSPNTGELFF. The entire variable domain, with the rest obtained from reference TRBV2 and TRBJ2-2, is as follows: EPEVTQTPSHQVTQMGQEVILRCVPISNHLYFYWYRQILGQKVEFLVSFYNNEISEKSEIFDDQFSVERPDGSNFTLKIRSTKLEDSAMYFCASKSPNTGELFFGEGSRLTVL.

This clonotype has just a few counts. Its ends do not fully match the called genes, so a read error is possible. The chain carries TRBV4-1 and TRBJ2-7, with 8 bases matching TRBD1. CDR1 and CDR2 from the germline V gene are MGHRA and YSYEKL. CDR3 length: 14 amino acids. The CDR3 DNA sequence: TGCGCCAGCAGTCAAGCCAGGGGGCCTTACGAGCAGTACTTC. Translated: CASSQARGPYEQYF.

This clonotype has a count of ten or more. The chain combines TRBV7-8 with TRBJ2-3; D perhaps matches TRBD2 (5 bases). V was pared by 1 base and J by 0 bases, with 14 bases between. The CDR3 loop spans 17 amino acids. Per the germline V gene, CDR1 is SGHVS and CDR2 is FQNEAQ. CDR3 sequence: CASSLVRSGTSTDTQYF. CDR3 nucleotide sequence: TGTGCCAGCAGCTTAGTGCGAAGCGGCACTAGCACAGATACGCAGTATTTT.

The V and J genes are TRBV5-4 and TRBJ2-1, with D possibly TRBD2 on 6 matching bases. The CDR3 runs to 13 residues. The germline CDR1 and CDR2 sequences are SGHNT and YYREEE (reference sequence). The ends were cut back, 4 bases at V and 9 bases at J, with 14 bases in the middle. CDR3 sequence reads: CASSPTGGSEQFF. In DNA form, the CDR3 reads TGTGCCAGCAGCCCAACTGGGGGGAGTGAGCAGTTCTTC.

This clonotype was recorded at least ten times. In DNA, the CDR3 is TGCAGTGCTAGGGGGACAGGGGCCTATGGCTACACCTTC. Translating it yields CSARGTGAYGYTF. The rearrangement joins TRBV20-1 to TRBJ1-2; TRBD1 aligns across 10 bases. The J segment lost 4 bases and the V segment lost 3 bases, leaving 2 bases of the junction unmatched. The CDR3 is 13 amino acids. Germline V gene data show CDR1 as DFQATT and CDR2 as SNEGSKA (reference sequence).

This rearrangement joins TRBV28 to TRBJ2-4, with 8 bases lining up with TRBD1. Germline values: CDR1 MDHEN, CDR2 SYDVKM. The V segment lost 4 bases and the J segment 1 base; nucleotides outside the gene matches: 6. The CDR3 loop spans 16 amino acids. CDR3 loop: CASSSQGAGAKNIQYF. DNA for the CDR3: TGTGCCAGCAGTTCCCAGGGGGCCGGGGCCAAAAACATTCAGTACTTC.

The rearrangement links TRBV2 to TRBJ1-4; TRBD1 might be the D (5 bases). The germline CDR1 and CDR2 sequences are SNHLY and FYNNEI. The germline V and J ends were trimmed by 8 bases and 4 bases, with 8 bases remaining between them. The CDR3 sequence is 12 residues long. The CDR3 reads CASRDGNEKLFF. CDR3 nucleotide sequence: TGTGCCAGCCGGGACGGTAATGAAAAACTGTTTTTT.